Sequencing of this TCR beta chain was carried out in a study of blood T cell repertoires in COVID-19. Study-wide context: T cells, B-cell-depleted T cells, or PBMCs supplied cDNA or gDNA.

The ends were cut back, 1 base at V and 2 bases at J, with 17 bases in the middle. The germline V gene has CDR1 SGHTA and CDR2 FQGNSA. This CDR3 has 17 amino acids. Data came from immunoSEQ multiplex PCR; TCRdb stores just in-frame clones and leaves some out. The repertoire consists of 240,000 or so clones, with about 73% occurring once and the leading ten covering 2.5% to 4%. The sequenced material came from peripheral blood. V is TRBV7-2 and J is TRBJ1-2; the D gene is possibly TRBD1 (6 bases). The clonotype comes from a woman aged 80 or older with acute or convalescent COVID-19. CDR3 sequence: CASSLDGGGTANYGYTF. In DNA form, the CDR3 reads TGTGCCAGCAGCTTAGATGGGGGCGGTACCGCAAACTATGGCTACACCTTC.